The 2 T cell receptor beta chains in this list originate from one sample, sequenced in a study of identical twins. TCRdb recomputed calls from the 5' RACE reads with MiXCR, one row per CDR3 protein. The repertoire includes roughly 630,000 distinct CDR3 sequences, about 7.6% of them detected once, and roughly 1.6% sits in the top ten. This same sample was also part of a study on yellow fever vaccine responses in identical twins.

Sequenced sample: PBMCs. These receptor sequences come from a woman aged 18 to 35 in good health.

The rearrangement joins TRBV20-1 to TRBJ2-3, with 8 positions matching TRBD2. Germline CDR1 reads DFQATT; CDR2 reads SNEGSKA (reference sequence). The CDR3 is made up of 13 amino acids. The CDR3 nucleotides are TGCAGAAGTGCGGGGGGCCCCGCAGATACGCAGTATTTT. Protein sequence: CRSAGGPADTQYF.

This clonotype has only a few counts. This chain joins TRBV6-1 and TRBJ1-5; weak D call: TRBD1 (5 bases). The V end lost 6 bases, the J end lost 6 bases, and 9 bases lay between the germline ends. The length of the CDR3 is 12 residues. Germline assignment: CDR1 MNHNS and CDR2 SASEGT. CDR3 in amino acids: CASSRDFQPQHF. The CDR3 nucleotides read TGTGCCAGCAGCAGGGATTTTCAGCCCCAGCATTTT.